A selection of T cell receptor beta chains follows, all from one sample in a study of blood T cells in healthy people across ages. TCRdb processed the 5' RACE reads anew with MiXCR; each CDR3 protein has one entry. The sample gives fewer than 750,000 distinct CDR3 sequences, less than 60% of which show up once; 20% to 25% is in the top ten. Source material: blood. The source of these receptors is an elderly man in good health. CDR3s include the opening cysteine and the closing phenylalanine or tryptophan. Fields, in order: V gene, J gene, clone size, D gene, CDR3 DNA, CDR3 protein. D genes are given only for firm matches. Only part of the rows carry a size: once, few, many, or a class if the clone is expanded.

V gene: TRBV7-3
J gene: TRBJ2-3
clone size: few
D gene: TRBD1
CDR3 DNA: TGTGCCAGCCGTAGGGGGACAGCCTATTCAGATACGCAGTATTTT
CDR3 protein: CASRRGTAYSDTQYF

V gene: TRBV7-9
J gene: TRBJ2-5
clone size: -
D gene: TRBD2
CDR3 DNA: TGTGCCAGCAGCACGAGACTAGCCGCGGGCAATGAGCAGTACTTC
CDR3 protein: CASSTRLAAGNEQYF

V gene: TRBV3-1
J gene: TRBJ2-5
clone size: few
D gene: TRBD2
CDR3 DNA: TGTGCCAGCAGCCCGGGACTAGCCGCAGGGGGTGAGACCCAGTACTTC
CDR3 protein: CASSPGLAAGGETQYF

V gene: TRBV28
J gene: TRBJ1-6
clone size: -
D gene: -
CDR3 DNA: TGTGCCAGCAGTTTCAATTTCAAAAGGGGCCACCTCCACTTT
CDR3 protein: CASSFNFKRGHLHF

V gene: TRBV7-9
J gene: TRBJ2-3
clone size: -
D gene: -
CDR3 DNA: TGTGCCAGCGGGCACCGGTACACAGATACGCAGTATTTT
CDR3 protein: CASGHRYTDTQYF

V gene: TRBV20-1
J gene: TRBJ2-1
clone size: few
D gene: TRBD1
CDR3 DNA: TGCAGTGCTATCGGGGACAGCTCCTACAATGAGCAGTTCTTC
CDR3 protein: CSAIGDSSYNEQFF

V gene: TRBV9
J gene: TRBJ2-5
clone size: -
D gene: -
CDR3 DNA: TGTGCCAGCAGCGTTCCGGGTAGTGAGCAGTACTTC
CDR3 protein: CASSVPGSEQYF

V gene: TRBV12-3/TRBV12-4
J gene: TRBJ2-3
clone size: -
D gene: TRBD2
CDR3 DNA: TGTGCCAGCAGTTTAGTAGCGGGGGCACGGGATACGCAGTATTTT
CDR3 protein: CASSLVAGARDTQYF

V gene: TRBV7-9
J gene: TRBJ2-3
clone size: few
D gene: TRBD2
CDR3 DNA: TGTGCCAGCAGCTTAAGGACTAGCGAGTTCACAGATACGCAGTATTTT
CDR3 protein: CASSLRTSEFTDTQYF

V gene: TRBV5-1
J gene: TRBJ1-1
clone size: -
D gene: -
CDR3 DNA: TGCGCCAGCAGCTCGGGTGGCCAGACGAACCCTGAAGCTTTCTTT
CDR3 protein: CASSSGGQTNPEAFF

V gene: TRBV5-1
J gene: TRBJ2-2
clone size: -
D gene: -
CDR3 DNA: TGCGCCAGCAGCTTGGTGGGGCCTATACTGGGTACCGGGGAGCTGTTTTTT
CDR3 protein: CASSLVGPILGTGELFF

V gene: TRBV5-1
J gene: TRBJ2-2
clone size: -
D gene: -
CDR3 DNA: TGCGCCAGCAGCTTGTCCCCCGGGAACACCGGGGAGCTGTTTTTT
CDR3 protein: CASSLSPGNTGELFF

V gene: TRBV20-1
J gene: TRBJ2-1
clone size: few
D gene: -
CDR3 DNA: TGCAGTGCTAGAGTCCCCCTTAACGGTGAGCAGTTCTTC
CDR3 protein: CSARVPLNGEQFF

V gene: TRBV5-1
J gene: TRBJ1-2
clone size: -
D gene: TRBD1
CDR3 DNA: TGCGCCAGCAGCTCCGCTGGGGACAGGACTTATGGCTACACCTTC
CDR3 protein: CASSSAGDRTYGYTF

V gene: TRBV20-1
J gene: TRBJ2-2
clone size: -
D gene: TRBD1
CDR3 DNA: TGCAGCGGACAGGGACCGAACACCGGGGAGCTGTTTTTT
CDR3 protein: CSGQGPNTGELFF

V gene: TRBV6-5
J gene: TRBJ2-7
clone size: few
D gene: -
CDR3 DNA: TGTGCCAGCAGCTCAGACAGGCCCTCCTACGAGCAGTACTTC
CDR3 protein: CASSSDRPSYEQYF

V gene: TRBV12-3/TRBV12-4
J gene: TRBJ2-1
clone size: few
D gene: -
CDR3 DNA: TGTGCCAGCAGCCGCGGAGCAGTGCATGAGCAGTTCTTC
CDR3 protein: CASSRGAVHEQFF

V gene: TRBV28
J gene: TRBJ1-1
clone size: -
D gene: -
CDR3 DNA: TGTGCCAGCAACAATGGGGGGACGAACACTGAAGCTTTCTTT
CDR3 protein: CASNNGGTNTEAFF